The source of this T cell receptor (beta chain) is a study of vaccination effects on CD4 cells after COVID-19. Whole-study context: Either the mRNA-1273 or the BNT162b2 vaccine was given to participants as two doses.

Unmatched junction bases numbered 10, after V lost 3 bases and J lost 0 bases. The CDR3 covers 17 residues. Germline assignment: CDR1 KGHSH and CDR2 LQKENI. The table came from immunoSEQ multiplex PCR; TCRdb's copy has only in-frame clones and leaves some out. The profile shows 30,000 to 40,000 clones, roughly 73% of them singletons. Notes on this clone: What it recognizes is unknown.

Study observations and caveats: Marked contraction was observed in infection-induced and vaccine-induced clones late after vaccination.

Expansion of antigen-specific CD4+ T cells with viral peptide pools was carried out by the ViraFEST assay before sequencing. Investigators separated out CD4+ T cells once more than nine days of culture had passed. According to PCR results, the person was infected with SARS-CoV-2 between March and December 2020. The sample was CD4+ T cells from PBMCs cultured with a peptide pool, taken before COVID-19 vaccination. The receptor was isolated from a human donor who had a prior SARS-CoV-2 infection. V and J are TRBV18 and TRBJ1-2, with 7 bases identical to TRBD1. CDR3 sequence (DNA): TGTGCCAGCTCACCCTCCTTCGGGACAGCTACTAACTATGGCTACACCTTC. This translates into CASSPSFGTATNYGYTF. Full variable domain (missing parts from reference TRBV18 and TRBJ1-2): NAGVMQNPRHLVRRRGQEARLRCSPMKGHSHVYWYRQLPEEGLKFMVYLQKENIIDESGMPKERFSAEFPKEGPSILRIQQVVRGDSAAYFCASSPSFGTATNYGYTFGSGTRLTVV.